Shown below are 2 T cell receptor beta chains from a single sample sequenced in a study of cytomegalovirus exposure and HLA in healthy donors. Clones were sequenced by immunoSEQ multiplex PCR, and TCRdb holds only the in-frame ones, with some missing. In the table there are 130,000 or so clones, around 90% of which are singletons. Source material: PBMCs. These receptors were taken from a woman aged 25 to 39 in good health and CMV-seropositive.

This clone was observed once. This chain uses TRBV27 with TRBJ1-1; D is unresolved. The CDR3 loop spans 14 amino acids. The germline V gene encodes CDR1 MNHEY and CDR2 SMNVEV (reference sequence). Trimming removed 2 bases from V and 8 bases from J, with 15 bases in between. CDR3 sequence reads: CASSLTNISPEAFF. DNA for the CDR3: TGTGCCAGCAGTTTAACTAATATCTCCCCCGAAGCTTTCTTT.

The rearrangement joins TRBV19 to TRBJ1-1, with 11 bases aligning to TRBD1. The CDR3 has 18 residues. Germline loops: CDR1 LNHDA, CDR2 SQIVND (reference sequence). V gave up 0 bases and J gave up 0 bases; unmatched junction bases: 6. The CDR3 nucleotides read TGTGCCAGTAGTATAGAAGTTTGGACAGGGGGCCTGAACACTGAAGCTTTCTTT. Translating it yields CASSIEVWTGGLNTEAFF.